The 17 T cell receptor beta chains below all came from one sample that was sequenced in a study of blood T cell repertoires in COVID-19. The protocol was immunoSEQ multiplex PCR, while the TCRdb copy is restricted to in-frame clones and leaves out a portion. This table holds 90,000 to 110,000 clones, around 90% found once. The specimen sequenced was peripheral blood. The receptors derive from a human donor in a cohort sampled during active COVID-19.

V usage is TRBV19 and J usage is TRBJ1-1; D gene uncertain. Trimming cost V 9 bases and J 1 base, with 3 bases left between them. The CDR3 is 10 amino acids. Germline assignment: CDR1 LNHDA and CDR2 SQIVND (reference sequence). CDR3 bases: TGTGCCAGCCGGAACACTGAAGCTTTCTTT. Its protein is CASRNTEAFF.

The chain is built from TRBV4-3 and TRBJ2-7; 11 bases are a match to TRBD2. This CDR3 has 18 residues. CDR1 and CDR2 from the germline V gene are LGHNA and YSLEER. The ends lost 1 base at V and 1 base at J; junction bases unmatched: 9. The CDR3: CASSQALGLAGGSYEQYF. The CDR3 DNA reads TGCGCCAGCAGCCAAGCCCTCGGACTAGCGGGTGGGTCCTACGAGCAGTACTTC.

The CDR3 nucleotides read TGTGCCAGCAGCGACAGGTCCCCAGATACGCAGTATTTT. Translated: CASSDRSPDTQYF. The chain links TRBV7-9 to TRBJ2-3; possibly TRBD1 for D (6 bases). The length of the CDR3 is 13 residues. V gave up 5 bases and J gave up 4 bases, with 10 bases separating them. Germline CDR1 and CDR2: SEHNR and FQNEAQ (reference sequence).

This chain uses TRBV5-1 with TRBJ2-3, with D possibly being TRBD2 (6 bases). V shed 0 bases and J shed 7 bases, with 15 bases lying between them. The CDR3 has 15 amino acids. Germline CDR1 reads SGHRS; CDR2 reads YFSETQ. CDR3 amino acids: CASSLATSGAYTQYF. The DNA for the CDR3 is TGCGCCAGCAGCTTGGCCACGTCGGGAGCTTATACGCAGTATTTT.

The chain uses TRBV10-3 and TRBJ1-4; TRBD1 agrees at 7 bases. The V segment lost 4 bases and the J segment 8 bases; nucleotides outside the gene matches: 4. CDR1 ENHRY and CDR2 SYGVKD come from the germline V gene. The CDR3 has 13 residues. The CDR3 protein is CAISGQGIEKLFF. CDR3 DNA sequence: TGTGCCATCAGTGGACAGGGTATAGAAAAACTGTTTTTT.

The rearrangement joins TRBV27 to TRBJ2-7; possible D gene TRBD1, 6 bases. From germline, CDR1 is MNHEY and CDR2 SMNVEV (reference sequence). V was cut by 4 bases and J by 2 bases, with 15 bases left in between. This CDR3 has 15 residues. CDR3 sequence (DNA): TGTGCCAGCAGTTGGGGTCAGGGGCGCCCCTACGAGCAGTACTTC. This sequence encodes CASSWGQGRPYEQYF.

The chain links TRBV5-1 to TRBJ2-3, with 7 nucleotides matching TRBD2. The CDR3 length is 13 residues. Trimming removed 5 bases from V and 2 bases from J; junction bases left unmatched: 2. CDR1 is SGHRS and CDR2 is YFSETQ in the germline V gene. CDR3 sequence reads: CASRSGTTDTQYF. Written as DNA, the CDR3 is TGCGCCAGCAGGAGCGGGACCACAGATACGCAGTATTTT.

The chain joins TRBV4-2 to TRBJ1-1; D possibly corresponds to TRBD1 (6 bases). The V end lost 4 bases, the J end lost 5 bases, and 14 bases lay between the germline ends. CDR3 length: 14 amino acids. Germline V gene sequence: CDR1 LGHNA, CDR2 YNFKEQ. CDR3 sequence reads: CASSPTGPYTEAFF. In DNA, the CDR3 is TGTGCCAGCAGCCCAACAGGGCCATATACTGAAGCTTTCTTT.

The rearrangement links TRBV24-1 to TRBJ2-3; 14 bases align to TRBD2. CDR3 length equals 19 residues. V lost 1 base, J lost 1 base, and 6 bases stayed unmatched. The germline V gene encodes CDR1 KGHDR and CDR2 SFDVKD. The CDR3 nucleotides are TGTGCCACCAGTGATTTAAAAGGGGGACTAGCGGGGGGCACAGATACGCAGTATTTT. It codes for CATSDLKGGLAGGTDTQYF.

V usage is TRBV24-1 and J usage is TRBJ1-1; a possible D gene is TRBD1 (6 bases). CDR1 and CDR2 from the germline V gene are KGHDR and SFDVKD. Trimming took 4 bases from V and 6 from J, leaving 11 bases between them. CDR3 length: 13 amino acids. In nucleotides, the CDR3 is TGTGCCACCAGTGACTCCGGGGGGCCTGAAGCTTTCTTT. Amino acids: CATSDSGGPEAFF.

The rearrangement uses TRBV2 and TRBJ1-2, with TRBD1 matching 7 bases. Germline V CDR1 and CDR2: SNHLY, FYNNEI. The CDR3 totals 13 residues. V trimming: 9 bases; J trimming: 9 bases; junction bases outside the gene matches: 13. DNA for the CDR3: TGTGCCAGTGTCTTTTCAGGGGGGAAGAGCTACACCTTC. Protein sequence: CASVFSGGKSYTF.

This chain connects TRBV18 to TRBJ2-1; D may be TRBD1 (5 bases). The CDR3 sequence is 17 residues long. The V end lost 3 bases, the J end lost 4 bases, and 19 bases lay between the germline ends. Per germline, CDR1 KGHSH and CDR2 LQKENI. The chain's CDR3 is CASSPTRTTPIYNEQFF. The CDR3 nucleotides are TGTGCCAGCTCACCTACCCGGACAACCCCAATTTACAATGAGCAGTTCTTC.

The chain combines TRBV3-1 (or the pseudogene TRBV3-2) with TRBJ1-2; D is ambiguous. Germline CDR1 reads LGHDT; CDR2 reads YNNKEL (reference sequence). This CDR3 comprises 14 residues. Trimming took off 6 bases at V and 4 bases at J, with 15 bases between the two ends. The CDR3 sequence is CASRPTGSIYGYTF. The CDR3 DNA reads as TGTGCCAGCAGACCGACCGGGTCTATCTATGGCTACACCTTC.

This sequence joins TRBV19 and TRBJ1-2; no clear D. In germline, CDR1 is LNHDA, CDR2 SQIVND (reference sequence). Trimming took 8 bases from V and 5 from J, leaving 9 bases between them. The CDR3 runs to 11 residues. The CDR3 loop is CASWTGYGYTF. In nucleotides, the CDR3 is TGTGCCAGTTGGACGGGGTATGGCTACACCTTC.

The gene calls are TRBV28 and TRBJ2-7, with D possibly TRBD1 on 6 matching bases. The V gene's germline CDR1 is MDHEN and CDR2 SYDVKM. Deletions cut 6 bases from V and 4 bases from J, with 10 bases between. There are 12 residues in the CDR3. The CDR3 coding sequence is TGTGCCAGCAGCCCGGACAGATACGAGCAGTACTTC. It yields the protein CASSPDRYEQYF.

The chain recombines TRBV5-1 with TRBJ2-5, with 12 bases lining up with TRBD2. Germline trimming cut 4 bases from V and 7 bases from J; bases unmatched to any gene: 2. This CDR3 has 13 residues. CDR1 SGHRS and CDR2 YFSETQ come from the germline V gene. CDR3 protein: CASSQTSGGTQYF. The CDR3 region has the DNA TGCGCCAGCAGCCAGACTAGCGGGGGGACCCAGTACTTC.

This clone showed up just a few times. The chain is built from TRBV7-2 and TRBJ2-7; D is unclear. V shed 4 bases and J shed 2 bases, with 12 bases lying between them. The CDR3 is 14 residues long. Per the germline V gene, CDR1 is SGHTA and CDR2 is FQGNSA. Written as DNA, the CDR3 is TGTGCCAGCAGCTCAGATGGCGGTCCCTACGAGCAGTACTTC. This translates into CASSSDGGPYEQYF.